A single sample gave rise to the 17 T cell receptor beta chains below, sequenced in a study of cytomegalovirus exposure and HLA in healthy donors. The PCR employed 60 Vbeta primers together with 13 Jbeta primers. Using immunoSEQ multiplex PCR, the repertoire was profiled, and TCRdb retains in-frame clones only, with some absent. This sample has 65,000 to 90,000 clones, with roughly four fifths found just once. The sequenced material came from PBMCs. Receptors originate from a man aged 18 to 30 in good health and CMV-seronegative.

The chain combines TRBV6-5 with TRBJ2-1, with D possibly TRBD1 on 6 matching bases. Trimming pared 0 bases from V and 6 bases from J, leaving 12 bases between. The germline CDR1 and CDR2 sequences are MNHEY and SVGAGI. The CDR3 spans 15 residues. The CDR3 DNA follows: TGTGCCAGCAGTTACTCTGTGCAGGGGCTCAATGAGCAGTTCTTC. It specifies CASSYSVQGLNEQFF.

The chain links TRBV6-6 to TRBJ2-2; D perhaps matches TRBD2 (6 bases). V gave up 0 bases and J gave up 6 bases, with 11 bases separating them. The CDR3 is 15 amino acids. The germline V gene has CDR1 MNHNY and CDR2 SVGAGI (reference sequence). CDR3 in amino acids: CASSYSRGRSGELFF. CDR3 in DNA: TGTGCCAGCAGTTACTCACGGGGGAGGTCCGGGGAGCTGTTTTTT.

This chain joins TRBV25-1 and TRBJ2-5; D not certain. The ends were cut back, 1 base at V and 1 base at J, with 16 bases in the middle. Germline CDR1 reads MGHDK; CDR2 reads SYGVNS. This CDR3 region has 17 residues. In DNA form, the CDR3 reads TGTGCCAGCAGTGAATCCGGTCATGCGTCGATCCAAGAGACCCAGTACTTC. The encoded protein is CASSESGHASIQETQYF.

The V call is TRBV6-5, the J call TRBJ2-7; tentative D call: TRBD1 (6 bases). V gave up 0 bases and J gave up 7 bases, with 16 bases separating them. The germline V gene encodes CDR1 MNHEY and CDR2 SVGAGI. The CDR3 has 15 amino acids. CDR3 nucleotides: TGTGCCAGCAGTTACTCAGCAGGGGCGGTCCGGGAGCAGTACTTC. Translating it yields CASSYSAGAVREQYF.

This clone was seen only a few times. The genes are TRBV28 and TRBJ1-5, with 9 bases fitting TRBD1. The V segment lost 3 bases and the J segment 0 bases; nucleotides outside the gene matches: 6. The germline V gene encodes CDR1 MDHEN and CDR2 SYDVKM. The CDR3 has 17 amino acids. The CDR3 spells CASSFGQGRPSNQPQHF. The CDR3 DNA reads as TGTGCCAGCAGTTTCGGACAGGGGAGGCCTAGCAATCAGCCCCAGCATTTT.

The V gene is TRBV30, the J gene TRBJ2-2; possible D gene TRBD1, 6 bases. This CDR3 has 16 amino acids. V was cut by 1 base and J by 3 bases, with 15 bases left in between. From germline, CDR1 is GTSNPN and CDR2 SVGIG (reference sequence). CDR3 in amino acids: CAWSAPGQMYTGELFF. The CDR3 nucleotides are TGTGCCTGGAGTGCACCGGGACAAATGTACACCGGGGAGCTGTTTTTT.

This clone was observed a handful of times. The chain employs TRBV4-3 and TRBJ1-4, with unresolved D. Germline V gene data show CDR1 as LGHNA and CDR2 as YSLEER. The CDR3 covers 15 residues. V dropped 7 bases and J dropped 7 bases, with 19 bases sitting between them. The DNA of the CDR3 is TGCGCCAGCACCTTCGAGGGCGGGAGAGGTGAAAAACTGTTTTTT. As protein: CASTFEGGRGEKLFF.

The CDR3 DNA is TGTGCCTGGACCCCAGGGAAATCTGCTTTCTTT. It is translated as CAWTPGKSAFF. The chain carries TRBV30 and TRBJ1-1; TRBD1 might be the D (5 bases). The CDR3 is 11 residues long. Germline loops: CDR1 GTSNPN, CDR2 SVGIG (reference sequence). V was clipped by 4 bases and J by 11 bases, with 14 bases between them.

The chain has TRBV4-3 and TRBJ2-7; tentative D call: TRBD1 (6 bases). The CDR3 sequence is 17 residues long. Germline CDR1 and CDR2: LGHNA and YSLEER. V was cut by 2 bases and J by 3 bases, with 20 bases left in between. The CDR3 nucleotides read TGCGCCAGCAGCCAATACCATGCAGGGGCTGGGGACTACGAGCAGTACTTC. Its translation is CASSQYHAGAGDYEQYF.

The chain joins TRBV7-2 to TRBJ1-5; D perhaps matches TRBD1 (5 bases). V dropped 1 base and J dropped 7 bases, with 14 bases sitting between them. The V gene's germline CDR1 is SGHTA and CDR2 FQGNSA. CDR3 length: 15 residues. CDR3 protein: CASSLVAGGGQPQHF. Written as DNA, the CDR3 is TGTGCCAGCAGCTTAGTGGCGGGGGGAGGACAGCCCCAGCATTTT.

This clone was recorded only once. J is TRBJ1-4 and V is TRBV6-6; possible D gene TRBD1, 5 bases. Germline CDR1 is MNHNY and CDR2 is SVGAGI (reference sequence). V shed 1 base and J shed 8 bases, with 11 bases lying between them. The CDR3 is made up of 14 amino acids. The CDR3 sequence: CASSYLGGGEKLFF. DNA for the CDR3: TGTGCCAGCAGTTACTTGGGCGGGGGAGAAAAACTGTTTTTT.

The chain links TRBV10-1 to TRBJ2-4; 14 bases line up with TRBD2. With V trimmed by 7 bases and J by 1 base, 15 bases remained unmatched. CDR3 size: 20 residues. In germline, CDR1 is WNHNN, CDR2 SYGVQD (reference sequence). In DNA, the CDR3 is TGCGCCAGCACCCACTACCCCCTGACTAGCGGGAGGGAGGCCAAAAACATTCAGTACTTC. This sequence encodes CASTHYPLTSGREAKNIQYF.

The genes are TRBV9 and TRBJ2-1; 7 positions match TRBD1. Germline V CDR1 and CDR2: SGDLS, YYNGEE. The CDR3 length is 14 residues. V was pared by 4 bases and J by 6 bases, with 7 bases of the junction left unmatched. CDR3 in DNA: TGTGCCAGCAGCCCACGGACAGGCCCCAATGAGCAGTTCTTC. It is translated as CASSPRTGPNEQFF.

The gene calls are TRBV28 and TRBJ1-4, with unresolved D. V lost 8 bases and J lost 0, with 7 bases in between. Germline CDR1 is MDHEN and CDR2 is SYDVKM. The CDR3 spans 13 residues. CDR3 bases: TGTGCCAGCTGGAGTTCAACTAATGAAAAACTGTTTTTT. Its protein product is CASWSSTNEKLFF.

The chain is built from TRBV7-3 and TRBJ2-1; TRBD2 matches 8 bases. CDR1 SGHTA and CDR2 FQGTGA come from the germline V gene. With V trimmed by 2 bases and J by 9 bases, 9 bases remained unmatched. The CDR3 is 15 residues long. The CDR3 sequence: CASSLLAGGGSEQFF. The DNA for the CDR3 is TGTGCCAGCAGCTTACTTGCGGGGGGAGGAAGTGAGCAGTTCTTC.

This chain joins TRBV7-9 and TRBJ2-7, with 10 bases that match TRBD2. V dropped 5 bases and J dropped 1; count of bases not matched to a gene: 8. The CDR3 runs 16 residues. The germline V gene has CDR1 SEHNR and CDR2 FQNEAQ (reference sequence). The CDR3, as DNA: TGTGCCAGCAGCCCAGGAAGGACTAGCGGTTCCTACGAGCAGTACTTC. Protein sequence: CASSPGRTSGSYEQYF.

This clone was detected a few times. This chain uses TRBV28 with TRBJ2-3; perhaps TRBD2 as D (5 bases). Trimming took off 8 bases at V and 0 bases at J, with 24 bases between the two ends. Germline CDR1 and CDR2: MDHEN and SYDVKM. This CDR3 has 18 amino acids. CDR3 DNA sequence: TGTGCCAGCCTCGCTCCCCCTGATAAGGACTTAAGCACAGATACGCAGTATTTT. Protein product: CASLAPPDKDLSTDTQYF.